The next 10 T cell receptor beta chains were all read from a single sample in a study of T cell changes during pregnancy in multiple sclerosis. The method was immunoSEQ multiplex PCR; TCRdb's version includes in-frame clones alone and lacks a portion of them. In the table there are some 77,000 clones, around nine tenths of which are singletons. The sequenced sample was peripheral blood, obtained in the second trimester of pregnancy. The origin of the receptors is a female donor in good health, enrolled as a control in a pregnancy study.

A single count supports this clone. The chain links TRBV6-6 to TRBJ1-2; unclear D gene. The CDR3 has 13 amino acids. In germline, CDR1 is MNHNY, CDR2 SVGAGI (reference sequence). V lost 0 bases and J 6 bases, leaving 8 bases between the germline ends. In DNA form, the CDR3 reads TGTGCCAGCAGTTACTCGATCGGGGATGGCTACACCTTC. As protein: CASSYSIGDGYTF.

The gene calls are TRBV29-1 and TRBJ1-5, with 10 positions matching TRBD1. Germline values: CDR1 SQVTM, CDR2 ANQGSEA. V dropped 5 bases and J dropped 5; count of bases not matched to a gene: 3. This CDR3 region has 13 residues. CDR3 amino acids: CSVLDRGDQPQHF. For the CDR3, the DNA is TGCAGCGTTTTGGACAGGGGGGATCAGCCCCAGCATTTT.

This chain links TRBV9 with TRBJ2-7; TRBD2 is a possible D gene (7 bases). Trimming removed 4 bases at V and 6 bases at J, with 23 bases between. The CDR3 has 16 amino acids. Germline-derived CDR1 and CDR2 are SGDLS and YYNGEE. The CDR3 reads CASSWGGGDISSEQYF. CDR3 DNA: TGTGCCAGCAGCTGGGGAGGGGGGGACATTTCGTCCGAGCAGTACTTC.

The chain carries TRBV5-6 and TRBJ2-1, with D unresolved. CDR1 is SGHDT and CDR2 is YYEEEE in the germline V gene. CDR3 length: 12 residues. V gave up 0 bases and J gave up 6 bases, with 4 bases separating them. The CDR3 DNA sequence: TGTGCCAGCAGCTTGGGTATCAATGAGCAGTTCTTC. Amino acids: CASSLGINEQFF.

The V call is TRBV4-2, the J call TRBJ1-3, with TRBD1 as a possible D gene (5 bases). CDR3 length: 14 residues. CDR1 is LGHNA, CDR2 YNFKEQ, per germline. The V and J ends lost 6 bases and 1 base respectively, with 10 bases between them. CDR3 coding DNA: TGTGCCAGCAGTCCGACAGAGTCTGGAAACACCATATATTTT. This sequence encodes CASSPTESGNTIYF.

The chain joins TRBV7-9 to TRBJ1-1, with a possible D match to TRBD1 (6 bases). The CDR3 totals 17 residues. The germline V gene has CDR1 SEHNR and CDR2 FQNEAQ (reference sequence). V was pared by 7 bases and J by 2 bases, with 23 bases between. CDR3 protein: CASITAGPGHLNTEAFF. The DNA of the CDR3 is TGTGCCAGCATAACAGCAGGACCGGGACACCTTAACACTGAAGCTTTCTTT.

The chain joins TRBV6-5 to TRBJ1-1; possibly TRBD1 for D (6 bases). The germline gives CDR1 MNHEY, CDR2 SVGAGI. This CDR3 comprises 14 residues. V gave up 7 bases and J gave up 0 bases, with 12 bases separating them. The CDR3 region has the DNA TGTGCCAGCAAGATACAGGGACTGAACACTGAAGCTTTCTTT. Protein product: CASKIQGLNTEAFF.

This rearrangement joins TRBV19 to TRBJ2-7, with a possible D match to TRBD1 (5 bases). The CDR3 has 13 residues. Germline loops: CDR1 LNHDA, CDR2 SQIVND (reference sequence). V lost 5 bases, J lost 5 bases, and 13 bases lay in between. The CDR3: CASSSSRAHEQYF. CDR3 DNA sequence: TGTGCCAGTAGTTCGAGCAGGGCCCACGAGCAGTACTTC.

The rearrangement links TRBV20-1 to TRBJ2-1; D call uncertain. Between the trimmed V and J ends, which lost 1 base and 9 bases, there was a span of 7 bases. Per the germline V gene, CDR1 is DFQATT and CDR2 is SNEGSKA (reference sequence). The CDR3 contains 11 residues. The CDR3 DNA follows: TGCAGTGCTAGAGGGCCGGGTGAGCAGTTCTTC. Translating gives CSARGPGEQFF.

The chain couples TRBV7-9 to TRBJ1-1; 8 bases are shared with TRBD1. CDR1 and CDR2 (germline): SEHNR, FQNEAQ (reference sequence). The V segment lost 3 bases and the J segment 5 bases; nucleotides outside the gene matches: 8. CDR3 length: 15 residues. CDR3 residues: CASSFSQGGETEAFF. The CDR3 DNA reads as TGTGCCAGCAGCTTTTCACAGGGGGGGGAAACTGAAGCTTTCTTT.